This T cell receptor (beta chain) was recorded in a study of regulatory T cells in long-lasting Graves disease. This clonotype was seen a handful of times. The time point was: newly diagnosed GD, antithyroid drugs for less than 3 months. PBMC-derived RNA was used for the TCR library. CDR3 length equals 15 residues. Germline-derived CDR1 and CDR2 are SGHRS and YFSETQ. Trimming removed 2 bases from V and 4 bases from J; junction bases left unmatched: 8. Combining iRepertoire HTBI primers with Arm-PCR of CDR3 regions, the authors built TCR beta libraries. Via MiXCR, TCRdb re-called the multiplex PCR reads, giving one row per CDR3 protein. The table records about 560,000 distinct CDR3 sequences, around 16% of them present only once. The data were also submitted as part of a second study, on T cells in Graves' hyperthyroidism and ophthalmopathy.

The source was peripheral blood mononuclear cells (PBMCs), collected at new diagnosis, from a patient treated with antithyroid drugs. J is TRBJ1-2 and V is TRBV5-1; 7 nucleotides agree with TRBD1. The sequence was obtained from a man between 18 and 35 years old with Graves disease. The CDR3 protein is CASSLAGQTTYGYTF. The DNA for the CDR3 is TGCGCCAGCAGCTTAGCGGGACAGACAACCTATGGCTACACCTTC.